This T cell receptor beta chain stems from a study of blood T cell repertoires in COVID-19. Using immunoSEQ multiplex PCR, the repertoire was profiled, and TCRdb retains in-frame clones only, with some absent. The data show about 270,000 clones, 80% to 90% seen once. Sequenced: PBMCs or T cells enriched from blood (not recorded which). The sequence was obtained from a woman aged 30 to 39 with acute COVID-19.

CDR3 DNA sequence: TGTGCCAGCACGGAGGTCCCAGGAGGAACTGAAGCTTTCTTT. Protein sequence: CASTEVPGGTEAFF. The V gene is TRBV13, the J gene TRBJ1-1; D gene unclear. V was trimmed by 7 bases and J by 5 bases, leaving 17 bases between them. The CDR3 covers 14 residues. Germline assignment: CDR1 PRHDT and CDR2 FYEKMQ (reference sequence).